Sequencing of this TCR beta chain was carried out in a study of T cell clonality in common variable immunodeficiency. The study's findings and limits: Fewer TCRbeta clones were shared among CVID subjects than controls. Reportedly, TCR beta sequences from common variable immunodeficiency showed fewer deletions and N-nucleotide insertions.

At least ten counts were recorded for this clone. What it binds is not known. The observed sequence ends 3 residues before the CDR3 terminus, with the missing tail filled in from the germline J gene. CVID subjects were neither ill nor on immunomodulatory or immunosuppressive medication at sampling. Blood samples were heparinized, roughly 5 to 9 ml per donor. Measured with immunoSEQ multiplex PCR; TCRdb has only the in-frame clones, and not every one. Altogether around 13,000 clones were found in the sample, and no singletons occur. V lost 5 bases and J 3 bases, leaving 15 bases between the germline ends. The CDR3 spans 15 residues. From germline, CDR1 is SGHDN and CDR2 FVKESK.

Sequenced material: peripheral blood mononuclear cells. This sequence was found in a human donor with common variable immunodeficiency. J is TRBJ2-3 and V is TRBV14, with a weak D call TRBD1 (5 bases). The CDR3 protein is CASSLWAGLTDTQYF. The covered CDR3 bases are TGTGCCAGCAGCTTGTGGGCAGGGTTGACAGATACG. The full variable domain, its missing parts supplied by reference TRBV14 and TRBJ2-3, is EAGVTQFPSHSVIEKGQTVTLRCDPISGHDNLYWYRRVMGKEIKFLLHFVKESKQDESGMPNNRFLAERTGGTYSTLKVQPAELEDSGVYFCASSLWAGLTDTQYFGPGTRLTVL.